This TCR beta chain was recorded in a study of regulatory T cells in long-lasting Graves disease. This CDR3 comprises 14 residues. Germline values: CDR1 LGHNT, CDR2 FRNRAP. The J segment lost 9 bases and the V segment lost 1 base, leaving 2 bases of the junction unmatched. For TCR beta, libraries came from iRepertoire HTBI primers and Arm-PCR of CDR3 regions. Via MiXCR, TCRdb re-called the multiplex PCR reads, giving one row per CDR3 protein. Among about 320,000 distinct CDR3 sequences listed, about 20% were seen once. Time point described: newly diagnosed GD, antithyroid drugs for less than 3 months. RNA from PBMCs was the source of the TCR library. This clonotype was seen at least ten times.

The receptor's source is a female donor with Graves disease. The chain has TRBV12-5 and TRBJ2-1; 11 bases align to TRBD2. The sequenced sample was peripheral blood mononuclear cells (PBMCs), obtained at new diagnosis, from a patient treated with antithyroid drugs. CDR3 coding DNA: TGTGCTAGTGGTTTGGGACTAGCGGGAAGTGAGCAGTTCTTC. Protein sequence: CASGLGLAGSEQFF.